This TCR beta chain is from a study of T cell repertoires in cytomegalovirus infection. Study-wide background: Matching HLA type and CMV infection were both indicated by public TCR beta signatures.

The V gene's germline CDR1 is MNHEY and CDR2 SMNVEV (reference sequence). The V end was cut by 11 bases, the J end by 5 bases, with 22 bases between. This CDR3 is built from 15 residues. Study-wide results and caveats: HLA-C-restricted TCR beta clonotypes specific for CMV led the ex vivo response.

Notes on this clonotype: Its antigen is undetermined.

MiXCR, run by TCRdb on the reads, gives a single entry per CDR3 protein. The table has 480,000 or so distinct CDR3 sequences, approximately 10% seen once. The specimen sequenced was PBMCs. V and J are TRBV27 and TRBJ2-1; D not resolved. The sequence was obtained from a human donor in good health (CMV status not recorded). Some clones in this sample may be carry-over from other donors' samples. DNA for the CDR3: TGTGCCCCTCCCCGGCGCTGGACGGTGAACAATGAGCAGTTCTTC. As protein: CAPPRRWTVNNEQFF.